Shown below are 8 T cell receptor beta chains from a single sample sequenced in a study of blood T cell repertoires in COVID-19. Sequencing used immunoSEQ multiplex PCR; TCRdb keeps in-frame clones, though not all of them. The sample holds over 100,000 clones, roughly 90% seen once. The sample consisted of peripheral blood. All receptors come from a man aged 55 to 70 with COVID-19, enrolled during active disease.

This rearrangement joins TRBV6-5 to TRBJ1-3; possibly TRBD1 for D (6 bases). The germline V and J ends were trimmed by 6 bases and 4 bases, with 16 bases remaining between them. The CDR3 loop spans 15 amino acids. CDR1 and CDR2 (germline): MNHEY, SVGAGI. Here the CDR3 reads CASRREGGRGNTIYF. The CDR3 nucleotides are TGTGCCAGCAGGCGTGAGGGGGGGCGCGGAAACACCATATATTTT.

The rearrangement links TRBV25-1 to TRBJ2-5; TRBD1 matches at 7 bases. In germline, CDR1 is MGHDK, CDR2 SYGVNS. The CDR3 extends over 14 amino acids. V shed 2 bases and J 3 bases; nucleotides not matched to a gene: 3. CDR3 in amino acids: CASSEEGAKETQYF. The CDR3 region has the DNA TGTGCCAGCAGTGAAGAGGGGGCAAAAGAGACCCAGTACTTC.

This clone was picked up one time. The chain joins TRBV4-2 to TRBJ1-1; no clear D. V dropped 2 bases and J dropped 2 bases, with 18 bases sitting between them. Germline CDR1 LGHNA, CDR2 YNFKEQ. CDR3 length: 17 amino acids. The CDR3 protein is CASSQLPESAGNTEAFF. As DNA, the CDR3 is TGTGCCAGCAGCCAACTACCCGAGTCGGCGGGTAACACTGAAGCTTTCTTT.

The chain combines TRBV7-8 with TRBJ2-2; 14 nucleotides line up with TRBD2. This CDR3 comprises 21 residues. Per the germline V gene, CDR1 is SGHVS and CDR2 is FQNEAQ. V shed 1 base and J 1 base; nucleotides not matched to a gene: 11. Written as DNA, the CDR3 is TGTGCCAGCAGCTTAGTACTTCCGGGACTAGCGGGGGCGGGGAACACCGGGGAGCTGTTTTTT. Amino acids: CASSLVLPGLAGAGNTGELFF.

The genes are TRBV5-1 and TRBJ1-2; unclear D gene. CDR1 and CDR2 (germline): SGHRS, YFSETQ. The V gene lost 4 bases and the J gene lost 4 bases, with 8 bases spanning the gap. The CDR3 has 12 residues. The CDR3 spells CASSPGVYGYTF. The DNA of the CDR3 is TGCGCCAGCAGCCCCGGGGTCTATGGCTACACCTTC. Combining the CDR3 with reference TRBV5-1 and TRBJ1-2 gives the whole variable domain KAGVTQTPRYLIKTRGQQVTLSCSPISGHRSVSWYQQTPGQGLQFLFEYFSETQRNKGNFPGRFSGRQFSNSRSEMNVSTLELGDSALYLCASSPGVYGYTFGSGTRLTVV.

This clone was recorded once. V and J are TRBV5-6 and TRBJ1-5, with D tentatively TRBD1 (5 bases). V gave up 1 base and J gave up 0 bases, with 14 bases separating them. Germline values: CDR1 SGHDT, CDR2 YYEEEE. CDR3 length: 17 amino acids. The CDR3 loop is CASSLRQGIPSNQPQHF. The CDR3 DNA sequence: TGTGCCAGCAGCTTGCGTCAGGGAATACCTAGCAATCAGCCCCAGCATTTT.

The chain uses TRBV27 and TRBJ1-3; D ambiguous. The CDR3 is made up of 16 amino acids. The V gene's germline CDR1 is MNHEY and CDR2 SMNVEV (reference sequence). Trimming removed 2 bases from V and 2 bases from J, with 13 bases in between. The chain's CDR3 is CASSLSKGVAGNTIYF. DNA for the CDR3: TGTGCCAGCAGTTTAAGCAAGGGAGTCGCTGGAAACACCATATATTTT.

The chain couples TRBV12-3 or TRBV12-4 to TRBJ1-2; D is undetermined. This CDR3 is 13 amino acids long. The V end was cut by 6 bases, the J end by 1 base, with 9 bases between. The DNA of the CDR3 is TGTGCCAGCAGCTTGACTGGTAACTATGGCTACACCTTC. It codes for CASSLTGNYGYTF.